The sequence of this T cell receptor beta chain was determined in a study of blood T cell repertoires in COVID-19. In the study overall: Acute and convalescent COVID-19 specimens originated in the United States, Italy and Spain. In each case, the material was cDNA or gDNA derived from T cells, B-cell-depleted T cells, or PBMCs.

The germline V and J ends were trimmed by 0 bases and 5 bases, with 7 bases remaining between them. The CDR3 consists of 12 residues. Germline CDR1 GTSNPN, CDR2 SVGIG (reference sequence). Original data processing: Scientists estimated how many nucleated cells there were by amplifying reference gene primers. Assay used: immunoSEQ multiplex PCR; TCRdb lists only in-frame clones, some missing. The DNA gave D and trimming, while V, J and clone size come from that table. Seen here are roughly 400,000 clones, roughly 86% observed once, and the top ten hold about 2.1%. The chain employs TRBV30 and TRBJ1-1; no definite D call. The origin of this receptor is a woman aged 60-75 years with COVID-19, enrolled during active disease. The sequenced material came from peripheral blood. The CDR3 is CAWSVRWTEAFF. The CDR3, as DNA: TGTGCCTGGAGTGTACGGTGGACTGAAGCTTTCTTT.